These T cell receptor beta chains were read from a single sample in a study of blood T cell repertoires in COVID-19. Measured with immunoSEQ multiplex PCR; TCRdb has only the in-frame clones, and not every one. The data contain approximately 300,000 clones, about nine tenths of them singletons. The material sequenced was PBMCs or T cells enriched from blood (not recorded which). These receptors were obtained from a woman between 18 and 30 years old who had recovered from COVID-19. The conserved cysteine and the conserved F or W are not part of the CDR3 here. A D gene is named only where the DNA matches it firmly.

V	J	length	D	CDR3
TRBV6-5	TRBJ2-1	12	TRBD2	ASESGRAYNEQF
TRBV6-5	TRBJ2-7	12	-	ASSYSRQVYEQY
TRBV4-1	TRBJ1-2	12	-	ASSQGGGAFGYT
TRBV5-8	TRBJ1-1	13	TRBD1	ASSLKQGAVTEAF
TRBV19	TRBJ2-3	14	-	ASSIGTVGTTDTQY
TRBV14	TRBJ2-5	13	TRBD2	ASSPLAGAQETQY
TRBV6-5	TRBJ1-6	12	TRBD1	ASSYAGGNSPLH
TRBV10-3	TRBJ2-3	16	TRBD2	AISEIISGTEKKDTQY
TRBV7-9	TRBJ1-3	11	-	ASSLNIGNTIY
TRBV7-2	TRBJ1-2	10	-	ASSFQDYGYT
TRBV10-3	TRBJ1-6	13	TRBD1	AINPGQGGNSPLH
TRBV6-5	TRBJ2-2	13	-	ASSYQGGDTGELF
TRBV28	TRBJ2-1	13	TRBD1	ASTVGGTGLNEQF
TRBV9	TRBJ2-1	13	TRBD2	ASSTSGGVTNEQF
TRBV9	TRBJ2-7	13	TRBD2	ASSLKSGGPYEQY
TRBV5-6	TRBJ1-6	12	TRBD1	ASSTGQGNSPLH
TRBV6-5	TRBJ1-5	12	TRBD1	ASSISGGNQPQH
TRBV6-5	TRBJ1-4	14	-	ASSYSTRSIKEKLF
TRBV10-3	TRBJ2-2	15	TRBD2	AIGETSGGSNTGELF
TRBV5-1	TRBJ1-2	12	-	ASSLVQGNYGYT
TRBV5-5	TRBJ2-2	12	-	ASSGTMNTGELF
TRBV5-1	TRBJ2-5	13	TRBD1	ASSPDRVDEETQY
TRBV16	TRBJ1-1	14	-	ASSQRAGVPNTEAF
TRBV14	TRBJ2-6	15	TRBD1	ASSTADRGSGANVLT
TRBV4-1	TRBJ1-2	13	TRBD1	ASSPGQGMNYGYT
TRBV6-5	TRBJ1-6	13	TRBD1	ACRRTGPYNSPLH
TRBV2	TRBJ2-1	13	TRBD2	ASSDGTSGADEQF
TRBV6-5	TRBJ1-5	11	-	ASNKESNQPQH
TRBV10-1	TRBJ2-2	14	TRBD2	ASSEQTSGSTGELF
TRBV2	TRBJ1-5	11	-	ASSAGEGQPQH
TRBV18	TRBJ1-2	13	TRBD1	ASSLGDRGDYGYT